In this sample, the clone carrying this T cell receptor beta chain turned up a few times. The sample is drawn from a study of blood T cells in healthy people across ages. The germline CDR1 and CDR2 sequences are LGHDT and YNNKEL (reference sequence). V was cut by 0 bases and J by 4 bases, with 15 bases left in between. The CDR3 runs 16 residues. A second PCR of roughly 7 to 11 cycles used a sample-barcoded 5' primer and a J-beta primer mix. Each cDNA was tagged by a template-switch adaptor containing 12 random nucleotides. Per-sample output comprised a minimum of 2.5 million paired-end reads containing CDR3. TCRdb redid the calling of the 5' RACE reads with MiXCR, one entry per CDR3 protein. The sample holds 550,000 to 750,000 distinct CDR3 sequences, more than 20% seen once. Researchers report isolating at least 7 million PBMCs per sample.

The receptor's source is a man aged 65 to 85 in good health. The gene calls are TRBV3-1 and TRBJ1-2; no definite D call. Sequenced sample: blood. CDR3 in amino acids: CASSQDYGKPSYGYTF. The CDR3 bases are TGTGCCAGCAGCCAAGATTACGGTAAACCCAGCTATGGCTACACCTTC. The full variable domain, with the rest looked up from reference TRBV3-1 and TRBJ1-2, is DTAVSQTPKYLVTQMGNDKSIKCEQNLGHDTMYWYKQDSKKFLKIMFSYNNKELIINETVPNRFSPKSPDKAHLNLHINSLELGDSAVYFCASSQDYGKPSYGYTFGSGTRLTVV.